Below, one T cell receptor beta chain is given with its context. These data belong to a study of memory CD4+ T cells and cytomegalovirus serostatus. Overall study context: Donors were healthy Belgian adults, fewer than ten CMV seropositive and under 30 seronegative.

Here immunoSEQ multiplex PCR was the method, and the copy in TCRdb shows in-frame clones only, minus some. The table has 50,000 to 65,000 clones, around 83% seen once; the top ten hold roughly 2%. The sort gate was single viable CD3+CD4+CD8-CD45RO+ cells for memory CD4+ T cells. After thawing, CD4+ T cells were positively selected. Germline V CDR1 and CDR2: SGHTA, FQGNSA. This CDR3 spans 16 amino acids. Trimming removed 6 bases at V and 0 bases at J, with 15 bases between. Input material: memory CD4+ T cells from blood. The chain combines TRBV7-2 with TRBJ2-1; either TRBD1 or TRBD2 may supply D (5 bases each). This TCR derives from an adult in good health and CMV-seropositive. The CDR3 DNA reads as TGTGCCAGCAGGGGTGGGGGAGTAGGCTCCTACAATGAGCAGTTCTTC. It translates to CASRGGGVGSYNEQFF.